This TCR beta chain was identified in a study of CD4 T cells in relation to SARS-CoV-2 and coronaviruses. Background on the study: ViraFEST: approximately 10-day antigen culture of PBMCs, then TCR beta CDR3 sequencing.

Before the COVID-19 pandemic, during about 2011-2019, CD4+ T cells were taken from unexposed donors. Isolation of CD4+ T cells took place after around eleven days in culture. CDR1 and CDR2 from the germline V gene are LGHDT and YNNKEL (reference sequence). Trimming left V 3 bases short and J 5 bases short, with 11 bases between. The CDR3 sequence is 14 residues long. Only in-frame clones appear in the TCRdb table, and some are missing; sequencing was by immunoSEQ multiplex PCR. In the table there are more than 15,000 clones, 70% to 85% of which are singletons. This clone was counted once. Antigen unknown.

The clonotype originates from a human donor in good health. Specimen: CD4+ T cells from PBMCs, cultured in vitro. The chain couples TRBV3-1 (or the pseudogene TRBV3-2) to TRBJ2-1, with a tentative D call TRBD2 (6 bases). The CDR3 nucleotides read TGTGCCAGCAGCCAGGAGGGGACGAACAATGAGCAGTTCTTC. It codes for CASSQEGTNNEQFF.